This TCR beta chain comes out of a study of T cell responses to AZD1222 COVID-19 vaccine. Study observations and caveats: Seropositive AZD1222 recipients at baseline numbered only 5 to 7.

Trimming shortened V by 1 base and J by 1 base, and 8 bases separated the two germline ends. Looked up from germline, CDR1 is MNHNS and CDR2 is SASEGT. This CDR3 is built from 15 residues. Remarks on this clone: Its target is unknown.

Only in-frame clones appear in the TCRdb table, and some are missing; sequencing was by immunoSEQ multiplex PCR. The data contain roughly 150,000 clones, 75% to 90% of them singletons. This sequence was found in an adult who had recovered from COVID-19. Sequencing was performed on peripheral blood, taken after recovery from COVID-19. This chain links TRBV6-1 with TRBJ1-3, with TRBD1 as a possible D gene (5 bases). The CDR3 DNA reads as TGTGCCAGCAGTGAAGGAGGGGAATCTGGAAACACCATATATTTT. Residues: CASSEGGESGNTIYF.